These 32 T cell receptor beta chains were sequenced from one sample in a study of cytomegalovirus exposure and HLA in healthy donors. In the PCR, 60 Vbeta and 13 Jbeta primers were used. Method: immunoSEQ multiplex PCR; TCRdb's copy keeps in-frame clones and lacks some. Of 150,000 to 200,000 clones in the sample, about four fifths were seen once. Sequencing input: PBMCs. These receptors were taken from a woman in her thirties or forties in good health and CMV-seronegative.

The chain combines TRBV19 with TRBJ2-1; D might be TRBD1 (6 bases). V was clipped by 8 bases and J by 3 bases, with 11 bases between them. The CDR3 is 13 residues long. Germline CDR1 LNHDA, CDR2 SQIVND (reference sequence). CDR3 sequence reads: CASAQGNYNEQFF. In DNA, the CDR3 is TGTGCCAGTGCACAGGGCAACTACAATGAGCAGTTCTTC.

The chain carries TRBV29-1 and TRBJ2-1, with 9 positions matching TRBD2. The CDR3 consists of 14 residues. V gave up 8 bases and J gave up 5 bases; unmatched junction bases: 10. Per the germline V gene, CDR1 is SQVTM and CDR2 is ANQGSEA. The CDR3 DNA reads TGCAGCACCCGCGGGAGGGGGCTGGACAATGAGCAGTTCTTC. Its translation: CSTRGRGLDNEQFF.

The chain has TRBV29-1 and TRBJ2-2; maybe TRBD2 (6 bases). Germline CDR1 is SQVTM and CDR2 is ANQGSEA. V gave up 4 bases and J gave up 3 bases, with 12 bases separating them. The CDR3 covers 14 residues. CDR3 bases: TGCAGCGTTGGGGGAAGGAGGGACACCGGGGAGCTGTTTTTT. As protein: CSVGGRRDTGELFF.

The chain is built from TRBV11-3 and TRBJ1-1; D gene ambiguous. Germline CDR1 reads SGHNT; CDR2 reads YENEEA. The V end lost 1 base, the J end lost 2 bases, and 8 bases lay between the germline ends. This CDR3 is built from 14 residues. CDR3 bases: TGTGCCAGCAGCTTAGGACGGGAAAACACTGAAGCTTTCTTT. Protein: CASSLGRENTEAFF.

This chain connects TRBV9 to TRBJ2-5; maybe TRBD2 (6 bases). Trimming cost V 0 bases and J 5 bases, with 14 bases left between them. The CDR3 spans 15 residues. The germline V gene has CDR1 SGDLS and CDR2 YYNGEE. CDR3 in amino acids: CASSVVGGGLETQYF. Written as DNA, the CDR3 is TGTGCCAGCAGCGTAGTGGGGGGAGGTCTGGAGACCCAGTACTTC.

The rearrangement joins TRBV7-9 to TRBJ2-2; 11 nucleotides match TRBD2. Germline V gene lookup returns CDR1 SEHNR and CDR2 FQNEAQ (reference sequence). J lost 4 bases, V lost 5 bases, and 6 bases had no gene match. CDR3 length: 16 residues. CDR3 residues: CASSPISGRATGELFF. The CDR3 DNA reads as TGTGCCAGCAGCCCAATTAGCGGGAGGGCCACCGGGGAGCTGTTTTTT. Variable domain in full (rest from reference TRBV7-9 and TRBJ2-2): DTGVSQNPRHKITKRGQNVTFRCDPISEHNRLYWYRQTLGQGPEFLTYFQNEAQLEKSRLLSDRFSAERPKGSFSTLEIQRTEQGDSAMYLCASSPISGRATGELFFGEGSRLTVL.

CDR3 amino acids: CASTGTTSTDTQYF. The CDR3 DNA is TGTGCCAGCACCGGGACTACCTCCACAGATACGCAGTATTTT. The V call is TRBV11-3, the J call TRBJ2-3; 7 nucleotides agree with TRBD2. V dropped 7 bases and J dropped 2; count of bases not matched to a gene: 6. The germline V gene encodes CDR1 SGHNT and CDR2 YENEEA. CDR3 length: 14 residues.

This clone has only a few counts. CDR3 sequence (DNA): TGTGCCAGCTCACCGGAGTTAGACAGGGTAGAAGAAAAACTGTTTTTT. The encoded protein is CASSPELDRVEEKLFF. The V call is TRBV18, the J call TRBJ1-4; 7 bases align to TRBD1. V lost 3 bases and J lost 8; bases outside the gene matches: 12. This CDR3 region has 16 residues. CDR1 is KGHSH and CDR2 is LQKENI in the germline V gene.

This rearrangement joins TRBV19 to TRBJ2-2; possibly TRBD2 for D (5 bases). With 5 bases removed from V and 5 bases from J, the gap between germline ends came to 24 bases. CDR3 length equals 18 residues. Germline CDR1 is LNHDA and CDR2 is SQIVND (reference sequence). CDR3 protein: CASSPRARRGVNTGELFF. The CDR3 DNA reads as TGTGCCAGTAGTCCAAGGGCCCGACGGGGAGTAAATACCGGGGAGCTGTTTTTT.

The chain employs TRBV5-1 and TRBJ1-1; D gene uncertain. The CDR3 sequence is 12 residues long. V lost 5 bases and J lost 2, with 7 bases in between. Germline CDR1 SGHRS, CDR2 YFSETQ. The CDR3 bases are TGCGCCAGCAGGGAGCCAAACACTGAAGCTTTCTTT. Residues: CASREPNTEAFF.

The chain is built from TRBV23-1 and TRBJ2-1; D possibly corresponds to TRBD1 (6 bases). TRBV23-1 is recorded as an ORF, its role being uncertain. This CDR3 contains 20 residues. Trimming shortened V by 0 bases and J by 8 bases, and 29 bases separated the two germline ends. CDR3 amino acids: CASSQSSNIPDRPRADEQFF. The CDR3 nucleotides read TGCGCCAGCAGTCAATCGTCGAACATTCCTGACAGGCCTAGGGCAGATGAGCAGTTCTTC.

The V gene is TRBV14, the J gene TRBJ1-1; D is unclear. V was cut by 2 bases and J by 5 bases, with 9 bases left in between. From germline, CDR1 is SGHDN and CDR2 FVKESK. This CDR3 comprises 13 residues. CDR3 in amino acids: CASSQFRGTEAFF. DNA of the CDR3: TGTGCCAGCAGCCAATTTCGAGGAACTGAAGCTTTCTTT.

V usage is TRBV14 and J usage is TRBJ1-2; no definite D call. The germline V and J ends were trimmed by 0 bases and 4 bases, with 9 bases remaining between them. This CDR3 comprises 14 residues. Germline CDR1 SGHDN, CDR2 FVKESK. The CDR3 loop is CASSQDRMAYGYTF. Written as DNA, the CDR3 is TGTGCCAGCAGCCAAGATCGTATGGCCTATGGCTACACCTTC.

The rearrangement uses TRBV7-2 and TRBJ2-5; possible D gene TRBD2, 6 bases. V gave up 3 bases and J gave up 9 bases, with 11 bases separating them. CDR1 and CDR2 from the germline V gene are SGHTA and FQGNSA. The CDR3 extends over 12 amino acids. The CDR3 region is CASSFASGPQYF. CDR3 bases: TGTGCCAGCAGCTTTGCGAGCGGGCCCCAGTACTTC.

This clone is a singleton in its sample. The chain employs TRBV21-1 and TRBJ2-7; no DNA check was done on the table's D call, TRBD1. TRBV21-1 is described as a pseudogene. The CDR3 contains 15 residues. The CDR3 is CASSKADRVKHEQYF. The CDR3 DNA follows: TGTGCCAGCAGCAAAGCGGACAGGGTAAAGCACGAGCAGTACTTC.

The gene calls are TRBV30 and TRBJ1-2; 7 bases are shared with TRBD1. Germline CDR1 GTSNPN, CDR2 SVGIG (reference sequence). With 0 bases clipped from V and 2 bases from J, the junction kept 6 bases outside the gene matches. The CDR3 runs 15 residues. The CDR3 DNA reads as TGTGCCTGGAGTGTAGGGAACAGGGGCAACTATGGCTACACCTTC. It specifies CAWSVGNRGNYGYTF.

This sequence joins TRBV7-3 and TRBJ2-2, with TRBD2 as a possible D gene (7 bases). The CDR3 has 12 amino acids. Germline V lookup: CDR1 SGHTA, CDR2 FQGTGA. V gave up 6 bases and J gave up 8 bases, with 10 bases separating them. The CDR3 DNA reads as TGTGCCAGCAGACAGGGAGGGGGGGAGCTGTTTTTT. Residues: CASRQGGGELFF.

The chain combines TRBV4-2 with TRBJ1-4; a weak D match, TRBD1 (6 bases). This CDR3 comprises 16 residues. The germline V gene encodes CDR1 LGHNA and CDR2 YNFKEQ. V dropped 1 base and J dropped 4 bases, with 13 bases sitting between them. The CDR3 is CASSQGLDSVNEKLFF. The CDR3 DNA reads as TGTGCCAGCAGCCAAGGGTTGGACAGCGTTAATGAAAAACTGTTTTTT.

The chain has TRBV29-1 and TRBJ1-1, with D uncertain. This CDR3 has 12 residues. V was clipped by 4 bases and J by 2 bases, with 8 bases between them. CDR1 and CDR2 from the germline V gene are SQVTM and ANQGSEA. This CDR3 is CSVGGINTEAFF. CDR3 nucleotides: TGCAGCGTTGGCGGAATAAACACTGAAGCTTTCTTT. The full variable domain, completed using reference TRBV29-1 and TRBJ1-1, is SAVISQKPSRDICQRGTSLTIQCQVDSQVTMMFWYRQQPGQSLTLIATANQGSEATYESGFVIDKFPISRPNLTFSTLTVSNMSPEDSSIYLCSVGGINTEAFFGQGTRLTVV.

The genes are TRBV19 and TRBJ1-1, with 9 positions matching TRBD1. Germline values: CDR1 LNHDA, CDR2 SQIVND (reference sequence). The V segment lost 9 bases and the J segment 0 bases; nucleotides outside the gene matches: 11. The CDR3 loop spans 16 amino acids. The chain's CDR3 is CASTTTGGIVNTEAFF. The CDR3 DNA sequence: TGTGCCAGCACTACCACAGGGGGCATCGTGAACACTGAAGCTTTCTTT. The entire variable domain, with the rest obtained from reference TRBV19 and TRBJ1-1, is as follows: DGGITQSPKYLFRKEGQNVTLSCEQNLNHDAMYWYRQDPGQGLRLIYYSQIVNDFQKGDIAEGYSVSREKKESFPLTVTSAQKNPTAFYLCASTTTGGIVNTEAFFGQGTRLTVV.

This chain links TRBV6-5 with TRBJ2-7, with TRBD1 matching over 8 bases. CDR1 MNHEY and CDR2 SVGAGI come from the germline V gene. The CDR3 is made up of 15 amino acids. V shed 5 bases and J 2 bases; nucleotides not matched to a gene: 8. CDR3 nucleotides: TGTGCCAGCAGTCAAGTCAAGGACAGGGCCTACGAGCAGTACTTC. Residues: CASSQVKDRAYEQYF.

This chain connects TRBV10-3 to TRBJ2-5; TRBD1 matches 8 bases. Germline V gives CDR1 ENHRY, CDR2 SYGVKD. The CDR3 totals 13 residues. V lost 6 bases to trimming and J lost 5 bases; unmatched junction nucleotides: 5. The CDR3 DNA is TGTGCCATCAGGACAGGGGTCGGGGAGACCCAGTACTTC. Its protein is CAIRTGVGETQYF.

This CDR3 reads CSVVSGNTIYF. CDR3 nucleotides: TGCAGCGTTGTCTCCGGAAACACCATATATTTT. The chain joins TRBV29-1 to TRBJ1-3; D gene uncertain. The CDR3 is 11 amino acids. Trimming shortened V by 4 bases and J by 4 bases, and 5 bases separated the two germline ends. Germline lookup yields CDR1 SQVTM and CDR2 ANQGSEA.

The chain uses TRBV5-5 and TRBJ2-7, with 8 bases lining up with TRBD1. Unmatched junction bases numbered 7, after V lost 2 bases and J lost 3 bases. CDR3 length: 15 residues. Germline V gene lookup returns CDR1 SGHKS and CDR2 YYEKEE (reference sequence). The CDR3 loop reads CASSLVTGDIYEQYF. The CDR3 bases are TGTGCCAGCAGCTTAGTGACAGGGGACATCTACGAGCAGTACTTC.

This chain connects TRBV7-3 to TRBJ1-1, with a possible D match to TRBD1 (5 bases). CDR1 is SGHTA, CDR2 FQGTGA, per germline. V lost 5 bases and J 5 bases, leaving 18 bases between the germline ends. The CDR3 runs 15 residues. CDR3 DNA: TGTGCCAGCAGCCGGGCGGGGCAGGCTAATACTGAAGCTTTCTTT. Translating gives CASSRAGQANTEAFF.

The chain combines TRBV30 with TRBJ1-3, with D tentatively TRBD1 (5 bases). V was pared by 4 bases and J by 4 bases, with 8 bases between. Germline CDR1 GTSNPN, CDR2 SVGIG (reference sequence). The CDR3 totals 12 residues. The CDR3 reads CAWNRPGNTIYF. The DNA of the CDR3 is TGTGCCTGGAACAGGCCCGGAAACACCATATATTTT.

The CDR3 here is CASSFAGGEETQYF. CDR3 sequence (DNA): TGTGCCAGCAGTTTTGCGGGGGGAGAGGAGACCCAGTACTTC. This rearrangement joins TRBV27 to TRBJ2-5, with TRBD2 identical over 8 bases. This CDR3 contains 14 residues. With V trimmed by 3 bases and J by 5 bases, 5 bases remained unmatched. Looked up from germline, CDR1 is MNHEY and CDR2 is SMNVEV (reference sequence).

The chain combines TRBV4-3 with TRBJ2-3; TRBD2 aligns across 13 bases. The V gene end was trimmed by 4 bases and the J gene end by 4 bases; junction bases not matched to a gene: 5. Germline V gene sequence: CDR1 LGHNA, CDR2 YSLEER. The CDR3 covers 16 residues. CDR3 DNA: TGCGCCAGCAGCCCGGGACTAGCGGGACTTCCAGATACGCAGTATTTT. Encoded protein: CASSPGLAGLPDTQYF.

V is TRBV7-2 and J is TRBJ2-3; 7 nucleotides agree with TRBD2. V trimming: 0 bases; J trimming: 2 bases; junction bases outside the gene matches: 5. The CDR3 contains 16 residues. Germline V gene data show CDR1 as SGHTA and CDR2 as FQGNSA. As DNA, the CDR3 is TGTGCCAGCAGCTTAGCGAGCAGCGGGAACACAGATACGCAGTATTTT. The encoded protein is CASSLASSGNTDTQYF.

V is TRBV7-2 and J is TRBJ2-3; the D gene is possibly TRBD2 (5 bases). Per germline, CDR1 SGHTA and CDR2 FQGNSA. The CDR3 spans 13 residues. Trimming stripped 5 bases from V and 5 bases from J, with 11 bases between. For the CDR3, the DNA is TGTGCCAGCAGCACGACTCGGGAAGATACGCAGTATTTT. It specifies CASSTTREDTQYF.

This clone has only a few counts. The V gene is TRBV11-3, the J gene TRBJ1-5; D remains unclear. CDR1 is SGHNT, CDR2 YENEEA, per germline. Trimming stripped 1 base from V and 5 bases from J, with 12 bases between. This CDR3 is built from 15 residues. The CDR3 nucleotides read TGTGCCAGCAGCTTAGCCGGGAAAGTCCATCAGCCCCAGCATTTT. Its translation is CASSLAGKVHQPQHF.

This clone was counted between two and nine times. This chain uses TRBV5-1 with TRBJ2-6; TRBD1 might be the D (6 bases). Trimming cost V 4 bases and J 1 base, with 6 bases left between them. From germline, CDR1 is SGHRS and CDR2 YFSETQ. This CDR3 has 14 residues. The CDR3 region has the DNA TGCGCCAGCAGCCAGGGGTCTGGGGCCAACGTCCTGACTTTC. Residues: CASSQGSGANVLTF.